This record looks at one TCR beta chain sequence and its context. This entry belongs to a study of OX40 agonist ivuxolimab in advanced cancers. TCRdb keeps only in-frame clones here, not all; method: immunoSEQ multiplex PCR. The sample lists roughly 49,000 clones, 85% to 90% occurring once. Deletions cut 5 bases from V and 0 bases from J, with 17 bases between. The CDR3 has 18 residues. Germline V gene data show CDR1 as SGHVS and CDR2 as FQNEAQ. The TCR originated in an adult with an advanced solid tumor such as melanoma, head and neck, liver or kidney cancer. Sequenced here: CD4+ or CD8+ T cells sorted from blood, sampled in a trial of the OX40 agonist ivuxolimab. The chain employs TRBV7-8 and TRBJ1-6; no clear D. This CDR3 is CASSPRRSQSSYNSPLHF. For the CDR3, the DNA is TGTGCCAGCAGCCCACGTCGCAGTCAGAGCTCCTATAATTCACCCCTCCACTTT.